The T cell receptor (beta chain) described here comes from a study of cytomegalovirus exposure and HLA in healthy donors (dated by TCRdb to 2017 to 2019). In terms of the full investigation: An earlier analysis of approximately 640 of the donors reported approximately 290 Gb of sequence data and some 100 million unique TCR beta sequences from about 200 million T cells. Around 320 gigabases of sequencing data and 78 million or so unique TCR sequences were included in an early release covering roughly 600 HLA-typed donors. The genetic ancestry cluster associated with self-reported Caucasian donors included 81% of the roughly 360 genotyped donors. The aim of the study was to test whether cataloging public T cell receptors could identify signatures of past pathogen exposure. The study used immunosequencing to profile the T cell repertoires of more than 650 subjects and linked those repertoires to cytomegalovirus serostatus. In addition to the first cohort of approximately 650 subjects, a separate validation cohort of 130 or so different subjects was used. To predict cytomegalovirus infection status, the study combined high-throughput TCR immunosequencing, statistical association of individual TCRs with disease status, and machine learning. To study patterns of TCR occurrence, a later analysis re-analyzed previously published TCR beta repertoires from around 660 donors and added high-resolution HLA genotyping. In the later analysis, no new phenotypic data were used to find candidate immune exposures; instead, reliance was placed on TCR beta sequences and their occurrence across donors. An earlier analysis of around 640 of the donors used high-throughput TCR beta sequencing to judge whether each TCR beta V gene segment behaved as functional or pseudogenic. Alongside the repertoire data, information on donor age, sex, ethnicity and CMV serostatus was compiled. Genome-wide SNP genotypes for about three fifths of the 666 donors were used in a later genetic analysis, which treated that subset as a discovery cohort. Every discovery cohort repertoire had been produced on one sequencing platform. Class I and class II HLA loci were covered by the typing at four-digit resolution. Typing coverage differed by locus: A, B, C, DRB1 and DQB1 were typed in roughly 629-630 donors, DQA1 in around 500, DPA1 in some 600, and DPB1 in 450 to 490. Roughly five DR-DQ haplotypes were handled as single units for association and clustering because linkage in the cohort was strong. Among some 410 genotyped donors of the cohort, an average of roughly 230,000 unique TCR beta nucleotide sequences was sequenced per donor, of which approximately 19% were non-productive.

A distance of 11 bases separates the germline ends of V and J, which lose 6 bases and 8 bases respectively. The CDR3 runs 12 residues from the cysteine to the phenylalanine. The sequence is cut down to CDR3 DNA, 36 bases in frame from base 1. Taken from the germline V gene, the CDR1 and CDR2 loops are MNHEY and SVGAGI. The cohort consisted of 666 healthy bone marrow donors. At the time of sampling, every cohort member was nominally healthy, though immune exposures that went unrecorded were likely present. Of the 670 or so cohort members, roughly 300 had positive CMV serostatus and 350 to 450 had negative CMV serostatus, and CMV serostatus was not recorded for the donor. A peripheral blood sample was collected from each donor, and TCR beta sequencing was performed on peripheral blood mononuclear cells. The Qiagen DNeasy Blood Extraction Kit was used to extract genomic DNA from the blood cell samples.

The paper as a whole reports these results and caveats: In vitro tests confirmed that a few of the cytomegalovirus-associated TCR beta chains recognize cytomegalovirus antigens. Specific HLA alleles were associated with over 15,000 TCR beta sequences at a false discovery rate of 0.05 in a later analysis. While some public TCRs were present in many individuals, most TCR sequences turned up only very rarely across donors. The 87-base-pair reads could not distinguish some IMGT-functional V segments, including TRBV6-2 and TRBV6-3, so those segments were excluded. Immune exposure information for the cohort was limited to CMV serostatus. A group of highly shared sequence variants was considered likely to be a technical artifact of the sequencing pipeline. Linkage disequilibrium might explain the correlated functional status among segregating V segments, but an unknown experimental factor could not be excluded. In an earlier analysis of more than 500 of the donors, most TCR beta V segments appeared in productive rearrangements about 90% or about 30% of the time, broadly matching IMGT annotations. A later genetic analysis associated a missense DCLRE1C variant with V-gene and J-gene trimming of TCR beta chains, and an independent cohort replicated the association. In a later analysis, HLA-associated TCR beta chains showed more clonal expansion and lower generation probabilities than non-associated chains that were equally common. A later analysis found that most CMV-associated TCR beta chains appeared HLA-restricted, with HLA associations seemingly driven largely by CMV exposure. The study gave a list of 150 to 200 TCR beta chains associated with cytomegalovirus. In a later analysis, TCR association rates were found to vary across HLA loci, with the most associated TCRs seen for DRB1 alleles and the fewest for HLA-C alleles. In this cohort, only TCR beta chains were sequenced, and detectable features were limited by the absence of alpha or paired-chain data. Strong co-occurrence of HLA alleles, especially DR and DQ, made assigning TCR associations to individual alleles difficult. Because counts were too low, 15 or so rarely observed V segments, including chromosome 9 orphons, were excluded from the earlier analysis of 587 of the donors. A further reported finding was that TCR beta sequences accurately predicted the HLA-A and HLA-B alleles for most subjects in the first cohort. In a later genetic analysis, fewer N-insertions in productive TCRs were reported among donors in an Asian-associated ancestry cluster than the approximately 670-donor mean. It was suggested by the authors that the approach could potentially be generalized to other disease states and immunological phenotypes. Presence/absence analyses assumed roughly uniform sequencing depth across donors, an assumption that may not hold. Several of the top co-occurrence clusters appeared to be linked to parvovirus B19, influenza, CMV and Epstein-Barr virus, according to a later analysis. The classifier was reported to diagnose cytomegalovirus status with high specificity and sensitivity in both the original cohort and the validation cohort. Because some donors lacked HLA typing at each locus, the association tests relied only on the typed subset.

Library generation was performed with the immunoSEQ multiplex PCR assay. For the multiplex PCR, a mixture combining 60 forward primers for TCR Vbeta segments and 13 reverse primers for TCR Jbeta segments was used. The CDR3 region of rearranged TCR beta genes was amplified from genomic DNA by a multiplex PCR assay. On the Illumina HiSeq System, the amplified TCR beta libraries were sequenced as 87-base-pair reads. As for the original processing: Across the 600 to 700 repertoires, a later analysis counted roughly 77 million unique TCR beta chains, roughly 11 million of which were shared by at least two donors. A nearest-neighbor algorithm error-corrected the raw reads and collapsed the reads into unique sequences, merging closely related sequences to remove PCR and sequencing errors. V, D and J gene segments were assigned by aligning CDR3 sequences to IMGT reference sequences. For a sequence to be retained, a match of at least six nucleotides was required to both a V gene segment and a J gene segment. Rearrangements were called productive when the CDR3 lacked stop codons and stayed in frame with V and J; all others were non-productive. CDR3 was defined according to IMGT convention as the region running from the second conserved V-encoded cysteine to the conserved J-encoded phenylalanine. The earlier analysis of roughly 590 of the donors excluded any sequence lacking an unambiguous match to a single V gene segment. An earlier analysis of about 600 of the donors called V segments functional above 56.7% productive rearrangements and segregating when the between-donor standard deviation exceeded 5%. A statistical classification framework was developed to diagnose cytomegalovirus status using the catalog of TCR beta chain sequences. In a later analysis, V and J genes were assigned by comparing TCR nucleotide sequences against IMGT/GENE-DB human TR gene sequences. A later analysis assigned CDR3 sequences and most-parsimonious VDJ recombination scenarios with the TCRdist pipeline. In a later analysis, each TCR beta chain was defined by its CDR3 amino acid sequence together with its V-gene family, and reads lacking a unique V-gene family were excluded. To address suspected cross-contamination and a sequencing artifact, a later analysis removed approximately 600 highly shared, low-generation-probability nucleotide sequences. A later analysis calculated a clonal expansion index for each public chain from normalized within-repertoire ranks of inferred template counts. A later analysis computed generation probabilities with a VDJ recombination model fitted to out-of-frame rearrangements, and checked the results against IGoR. Hypergeometric tests were used in a later analysis to score TCR-TCR, TCR-HLA and TCR-CMV co-occurrence, with a repertoire-size bias correction applied to the TCR pairs. False discovery rates were estimated in a later analysis by permuting HLA or CMV assignments 20 times. In a later analysis, co-occurring TCRs were grouped with DBSCAN, and TCRdist sequence similarity was added when clustering was performed within HLA-allele-positive subsets. For co-occurrence clustering, repertoires with fewer than 30,000 or more than 120,000 public chains were excluded, along with roughly 5 repertoires with anomalous nucleotide sharing. TCRdb mirrors the immuneACCESS table, restricted to in-frame sequences. Some clones are absent from its copies; in checked studies, under half trace to an unresolved V gene, and the reason for the others is unknown. V and J calls and clone size come straight from that table; D and trimming were deduced from the DNA. The sample data list some 130,000 clones, and 80% to 85% of these were observed just once. The top ten clonotypes cover approximately 0.93% of the sample.

This clone was seen a single time. Its antigen specificity is not known. No base quality values were provided; no much bigger clone lies one nucleotide off. The clonotype originates from a human donor in good health. Sequenced sample: PBMCs. This chain joins TRBV6-5 to TRBJ2-1; matching of 5 bases hints at TRBD2 as the D gene. The CDR3 is CASRSPGYEQFF. Here is the DNA: TGTGCCAGCAGATCCCCGGGGTATGAGCAGTTCTTC.